This T cell receptor beta chain was profiled in a study of T cell responses to AZD1222 COVID-19 vaccine. Study-wide points: White British people made up most donors, females outnumbered males, and clonal diversity was possibly underestimated.

Profiling relied on immunoSEQ multiplex PCR, and the TCRdb table lists in-frame clones only, not all of them. Of more than 110,000 clones in the sample, about 90% were seen once. This CDR3 has 13 amino acids. Trimming cost V 8 bases and J 3 bases; bases outside gene matches: 7. Germline-derived CDR1 and CDR2 are MNHEY and SMNVEV (reference sequence). Details on this clone: Its target is not known.

The TCR originated in an adult in good health. The V call is TRBV27, the J call TRBJ2-7; 7 bases map to TRBD2. The sequences come from peripheral blood, collected on day 0 of AZD1222 vaccination. Here the CDR3 reads CASQGGSRYEQYF. CDR3 sequence (DNA): TGTGCCAGCCAGGGAGGGAGCCGCTACGAGCAGTACTTC.